The clone carrying this TCR beta chain was detected a few times. Antigen unknown. The authors ran a second PCR of about 7 to 12 cycles using a sample-barcoded 5' primer and a J-beta primer mix. Every cDNA was tagged by a template-switch adaptor with 12 random nucleotides. Each CDR3 protein is one row after TCRdb ran MiXCR on the 5' RACE reads. The sample includes about 1,400,000 distinct CDR3 sequences, 59% seen only once; the top ten take about 6.7%. This specimen belongs to a study of blood T cells in healthy people across ages. Overall study results and limits: Older individuals had lower TCR beta diversity per million T cells (the decline was roughly linear).

The V gene lost 1 base and the J gene lost 4 bases, with 9 bases spanning the gap. The CDR3 runs to 14 residues. Per the germline V gene, CDR1 is LGHNA and CDR2 is YSLEER. The TCR originated in a man aged 18 to 29 in good health. The specimen was blood. V and J are TRBV4-3 and TRBJ2-3; no clear D gene. CDR3 residues: CASSQVTSSDTQYF. Here the CDR3 DNA reads TGCGCCAGCAGCCAAGTTACGAGTTCAGATACGCAGTATTTT.